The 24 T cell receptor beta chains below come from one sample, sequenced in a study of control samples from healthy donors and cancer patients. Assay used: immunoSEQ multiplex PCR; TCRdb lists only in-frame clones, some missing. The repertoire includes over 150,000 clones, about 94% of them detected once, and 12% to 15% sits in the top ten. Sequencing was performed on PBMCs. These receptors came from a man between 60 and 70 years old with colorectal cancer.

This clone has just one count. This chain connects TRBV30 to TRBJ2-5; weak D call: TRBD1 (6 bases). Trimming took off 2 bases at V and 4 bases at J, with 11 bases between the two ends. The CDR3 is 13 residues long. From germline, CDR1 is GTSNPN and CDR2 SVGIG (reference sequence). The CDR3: CAWSRTGTETQYF. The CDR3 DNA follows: TGTGCCTGGAGTCGAACAGGGACAGAGACCCAGTACTTC.

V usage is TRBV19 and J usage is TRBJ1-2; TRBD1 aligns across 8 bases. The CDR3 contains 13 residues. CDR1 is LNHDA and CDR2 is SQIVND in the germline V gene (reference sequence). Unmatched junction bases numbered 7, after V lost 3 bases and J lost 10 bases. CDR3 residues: CASSMSAGGDYTF. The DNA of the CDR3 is TGTGCCAGTAGTATGTCGGCAGGGGGCGACTACACCTTC.

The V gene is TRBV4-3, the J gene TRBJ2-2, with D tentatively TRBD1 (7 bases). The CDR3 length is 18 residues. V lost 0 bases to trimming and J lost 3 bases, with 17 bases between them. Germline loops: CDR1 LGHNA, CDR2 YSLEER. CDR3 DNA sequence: TGCGCCAGCAGCCAAGACCTCCAGGGGGGCGGTTACACCGGGGAGCTGTTTTTT. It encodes CASSQDLQGGGYTGELFF.

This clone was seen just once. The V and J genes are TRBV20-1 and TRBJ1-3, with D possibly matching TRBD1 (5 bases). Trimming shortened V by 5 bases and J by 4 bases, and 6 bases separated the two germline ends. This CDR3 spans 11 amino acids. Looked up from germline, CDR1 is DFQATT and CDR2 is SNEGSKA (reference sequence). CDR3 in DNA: TGCAGTGCTCCAGGGGGAAACACCATATATTTT. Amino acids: CSAPGGNTIYF.

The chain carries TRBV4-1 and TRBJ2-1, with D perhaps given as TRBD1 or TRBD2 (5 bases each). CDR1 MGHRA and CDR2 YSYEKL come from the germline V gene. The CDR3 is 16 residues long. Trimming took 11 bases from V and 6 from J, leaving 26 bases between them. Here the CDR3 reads CASTPLGEPAGNEQFF. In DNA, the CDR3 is TGCGCCTCCACCCCCCTGGGGGAACCCGCCGGCAATGAGCAGTTCTTC.

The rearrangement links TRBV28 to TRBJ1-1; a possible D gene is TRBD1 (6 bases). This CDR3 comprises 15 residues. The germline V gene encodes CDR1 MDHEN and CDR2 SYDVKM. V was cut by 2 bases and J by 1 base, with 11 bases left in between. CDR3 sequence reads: CASSLRGGRNTEAFF. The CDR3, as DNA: TGTGCCAGCAGTTTACGAGGGGGTCGGAACACTGAAGCTTTCTTT.

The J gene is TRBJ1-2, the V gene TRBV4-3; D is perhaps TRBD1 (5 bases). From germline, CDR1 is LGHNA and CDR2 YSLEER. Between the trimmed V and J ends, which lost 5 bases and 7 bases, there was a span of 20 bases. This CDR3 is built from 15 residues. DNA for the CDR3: TGCGCCAGCAGCATATACCGGGACCCTAACGTTGGCTACACCTTC. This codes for CASSIYRDPNVGYTF.

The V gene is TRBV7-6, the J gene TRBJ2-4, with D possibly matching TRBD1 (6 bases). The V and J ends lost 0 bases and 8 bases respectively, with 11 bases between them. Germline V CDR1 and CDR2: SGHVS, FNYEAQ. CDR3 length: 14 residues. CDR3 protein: CASSLAGASDIQYF. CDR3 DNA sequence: TGTGCCAGCAGCTTAGCGGGGGCGTCGGACATTCAGTACTTC. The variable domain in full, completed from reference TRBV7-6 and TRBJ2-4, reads GAGVSQSPRYKVTKRGQDVALRCDPISGHVSLYWYRQALGQGPEFLTYFNYEAQQDKSGLPNDRFSAERPEGSISTLTIQRTEQRDSAMYRCASSLAGASDIQYFGAGTRLSVL.

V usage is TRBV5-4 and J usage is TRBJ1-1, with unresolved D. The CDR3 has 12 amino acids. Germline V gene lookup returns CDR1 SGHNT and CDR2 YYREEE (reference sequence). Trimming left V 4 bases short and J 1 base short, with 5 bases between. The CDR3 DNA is TGTGCCAGCAGCCGGGGGAACACTGAAGCTTTCTTT. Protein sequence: CASSRGNTEAFF.

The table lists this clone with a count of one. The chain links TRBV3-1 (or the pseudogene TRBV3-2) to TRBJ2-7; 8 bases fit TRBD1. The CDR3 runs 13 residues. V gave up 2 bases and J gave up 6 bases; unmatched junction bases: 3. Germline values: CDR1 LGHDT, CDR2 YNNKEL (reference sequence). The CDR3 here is CASSQRQGSEQYF. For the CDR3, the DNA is TGTGCCAGCAGCCAACGACAGGGGAGCGAGCAGTACTTC.

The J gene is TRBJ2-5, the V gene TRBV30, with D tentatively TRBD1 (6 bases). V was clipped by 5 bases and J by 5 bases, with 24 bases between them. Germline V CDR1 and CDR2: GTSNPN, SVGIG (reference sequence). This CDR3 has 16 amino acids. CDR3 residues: CAWAAAGGRRRETQYF. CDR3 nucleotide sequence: TGTGCCTGGGCTGCTGCTGGGGGCAGGCGCAGGGAGACCCAGTACTTC. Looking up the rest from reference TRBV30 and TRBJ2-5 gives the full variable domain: SQTIHQWPATLVQPVGSPLSLECTVEGTSNPNLYWYRQAAGRGLQLLFYSVGIGQISSEVPQNLSASRPQDRQFILSSKKLLLSDSGFYLCAWAAAGGRRRETQYFGPGTRLLVL.

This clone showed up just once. This chain's CDR3 is CATSERRDRGPGYNEQFF. Written as DNA, the CDR3 is TGTGCCACCAGTGAGCGCCGGGACAGGGGCCCGGGGTACAATGAGCAGTTCTTC. V and J are TRBV24-1 and TRBJ2-1, with 10 bases that match TRBD1. The ends lost 4 bases at V and 4 bases at J; junction bases unmatched: 12. This CDR3 has 18 amino acids. Germline CDR1 reads KGHDR; CDR2 reads SFDVKD.

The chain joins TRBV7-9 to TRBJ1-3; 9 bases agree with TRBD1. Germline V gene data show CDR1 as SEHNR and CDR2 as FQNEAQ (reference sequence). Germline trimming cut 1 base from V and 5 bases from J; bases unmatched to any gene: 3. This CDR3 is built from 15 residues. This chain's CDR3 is CASSLVQGARNTIYF. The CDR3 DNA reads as TGTGCCAGCAGCTTAGTACAGGGGGCCCGAAACACCATATATTTT.

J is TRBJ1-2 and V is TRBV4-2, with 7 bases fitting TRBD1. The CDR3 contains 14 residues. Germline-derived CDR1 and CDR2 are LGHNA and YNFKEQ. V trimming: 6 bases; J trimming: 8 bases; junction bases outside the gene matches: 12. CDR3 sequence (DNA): TGTGCCAGCAGACTAGTGGGAGGGGGCCCGGGCTACACCTTC. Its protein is CASRLVGGGPGYTF.

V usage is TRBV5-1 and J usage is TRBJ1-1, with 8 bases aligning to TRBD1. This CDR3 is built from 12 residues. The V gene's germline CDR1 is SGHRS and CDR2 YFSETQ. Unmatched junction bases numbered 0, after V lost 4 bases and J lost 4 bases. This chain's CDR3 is CASSDRGTEAFF. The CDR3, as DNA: TGCGCCAGCAGCGACAGGGGCACTGAAGCTTTCTTT.

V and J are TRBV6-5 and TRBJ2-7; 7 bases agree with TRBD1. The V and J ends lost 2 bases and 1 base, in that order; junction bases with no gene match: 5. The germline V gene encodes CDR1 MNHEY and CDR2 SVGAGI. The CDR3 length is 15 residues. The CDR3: CASSYGGQSSYEQYF. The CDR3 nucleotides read TGTGCCAGCAGTTACGGGGGACAGTCTTCCTACGAGCAGTACTTC.

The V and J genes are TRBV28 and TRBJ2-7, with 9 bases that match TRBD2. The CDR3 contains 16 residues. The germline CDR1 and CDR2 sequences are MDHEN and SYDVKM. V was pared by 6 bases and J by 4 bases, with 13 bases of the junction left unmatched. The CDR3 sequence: CASSSASAGGRYEQYF. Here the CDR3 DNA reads TGTGCCAGCAGCTCCGCGTCGGCGGGGGGGCGATACGAGCAGTACTTC. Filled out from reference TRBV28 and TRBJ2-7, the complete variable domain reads DVKVTQSSRYLVKRTGEKVFLECVQDMDHENMFWYRQDPGLGLRLIYFSYDVKMKEKGDIPEGYSVSREKKERFSLILESASTNQTSMYLCASSSASAGGRYEQYFGPGTRLTVT.

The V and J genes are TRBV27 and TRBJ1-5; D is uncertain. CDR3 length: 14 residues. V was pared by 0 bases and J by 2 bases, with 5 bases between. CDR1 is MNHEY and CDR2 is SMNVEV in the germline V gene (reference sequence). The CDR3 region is CASSLSLGNQPQHF. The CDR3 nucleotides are TGTGCCAGCAGTTTATCGTTGGGCAATCAGCCCCAGCATTTT.

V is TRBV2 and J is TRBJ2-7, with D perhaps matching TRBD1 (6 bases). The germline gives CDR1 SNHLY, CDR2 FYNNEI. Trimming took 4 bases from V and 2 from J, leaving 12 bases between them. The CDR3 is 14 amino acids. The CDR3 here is CASSARQVPYEQYF. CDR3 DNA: TGTGCCAGCAGTGCAAGACAGGTACCCTACGAGCAGTACTTC.

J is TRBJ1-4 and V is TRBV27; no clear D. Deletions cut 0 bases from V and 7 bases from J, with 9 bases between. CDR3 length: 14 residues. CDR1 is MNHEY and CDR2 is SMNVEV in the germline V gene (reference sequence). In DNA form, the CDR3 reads TGTGCCAGCAGTTTATCTCCCAGATCTGAAAAACTGTTTTTT. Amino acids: CASSLSPRSEKLFF.

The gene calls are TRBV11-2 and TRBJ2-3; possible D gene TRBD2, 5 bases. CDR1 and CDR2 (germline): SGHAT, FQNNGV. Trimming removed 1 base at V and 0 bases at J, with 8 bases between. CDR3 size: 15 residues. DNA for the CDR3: TGTGCCAGCAGCTTAGCCGGGGTCAGCACAGATACGCAGTATTTT. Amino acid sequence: CASSLAGVSTDTQYF.

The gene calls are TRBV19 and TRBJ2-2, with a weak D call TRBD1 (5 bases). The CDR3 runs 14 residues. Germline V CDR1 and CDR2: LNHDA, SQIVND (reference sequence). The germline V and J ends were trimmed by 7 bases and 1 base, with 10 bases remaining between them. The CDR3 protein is CASTVQVNTGELFF. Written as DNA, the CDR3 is TGTGCCAGTACGGTACAGGTGAACACCGGGGAGCTGTTTTTT.

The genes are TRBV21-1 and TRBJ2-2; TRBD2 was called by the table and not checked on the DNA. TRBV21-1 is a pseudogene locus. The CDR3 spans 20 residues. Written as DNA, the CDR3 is TGTGCCAGCAGCAAAGAGGAAGCTGGTAGCGGGGGGACGAACACCGGGGAGCTGTTTTTT. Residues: CASSKEEAGSGGTNTGELFF.

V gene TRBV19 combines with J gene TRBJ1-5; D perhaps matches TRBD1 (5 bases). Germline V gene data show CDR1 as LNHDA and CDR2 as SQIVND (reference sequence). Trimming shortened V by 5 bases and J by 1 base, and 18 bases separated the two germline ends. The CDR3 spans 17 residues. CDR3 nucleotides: TGTGCCAGTAGTTCCTTAGGCCAGGGCATAAGCAATCAGCCCCAGCATTTT. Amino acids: CASSSLGQGISNQPQHF.